The 25 T cell receptor beta chains given below trace back to one sample, sequenced in a study of T-cell reconstitution after alpha-beta-depleted transplantation in children. TCRbeta library preparation incorporated unique molecular identifiers. MiXCR, run by TCRdb on the PCR reads, gives a single entry per CDR3 protein. The table lists under 450,000 distinct CDR3 sequences, about 17% of them singletons. Sequenced here: PBMCs, mostly from graft donor cells, sampled 360 days after TCRalphabeta/CD19-depleted stem cell transplant. Receptors were obtained from a boy under three years old who had a stem cell transplant for Wiskott-Aldrich syndrome, so the T cells may come from the graft donor.

This clonotype was seen a few times. The V call is TRBV10-3, the J call TRBJ2-3; D is possibly TRBD1 (5 bases). The V end was cut by 6 bases, the J end by 0 bases, with 13 bases between. This CDR3 comprises 15 residues. CDR1 and CDR2 from the germline V gene are ENHRY and SYGVKD. Here the CDR3 DNA reads TGTGCCATCAGAGACAGCCAAGCAAGCACAGATACGCAGTATTTT. It is translated as CAIRDSQASTDTQYF.

This chain joins TRBV9 and TRBJ2-1; 9 bases match TRBD1. The germline V gene has CDR1 SGDLS and CDR2 YYNGEE. J lost 7 bases, V lost 7 bases, and 12 bases had no gene match. The CDR3 totals 15 residues. CDR3 loop: CASSQTGDRANEQFF. CDR3 DNA sequence: TGTGCCAGCTCTCAAACCGGGGACAGGGCGAATGAGCAGTTCTTC.

This sequence joins TRBV4-2 and TRBJ1-5; D is perhaps TRBD1 (5 bases). Between the trimmed V and J ends, which lost 1 base and 7 bases, there was a span of 8 bases. This CDR3 is built from 13 residues. Per germline, CDR1 LGHNA and CDR2 YNFKEQ. CDR3 in amino acids: CASSQATGQPQHF. CDR3 sequence (DNA): TGTGCCAGCAGCCAAGCCACAGGCCAGCCCCAGCATTTT.

The sample holds many counts of this clonotype. The rearrangement uses TRBV29-1 and TRBJ2-1; 8 bases match TRBD2. Germline-derived CDR1 and CDR2 are SQVTM and ANQGSEA. The V gene end was trimmed by 4 bases and the J gene end by 7 bases; junction bases not matched to a gene: 6. This CDR3 spans 13 amino acids. CDR3 nucleotide sequence: TGCAGCGTTGTTAGGACTAGCAGAAATGAGCAGTTCTTC. Residues: CSVVRTSRNEQFF.

This clonotype has just a few counts. The chain has TRBV4-3 and TRBJ2-7; D tentatively fits TRBD1 or TRBD2 (5 bases each). The germline V gene has CDR1 LGHNA and CDR2 YSLEER. The CDR3 contains 16 residues. The V end lost 1 base, the J end lost 4 bases, and 17 bases lay between the germline ends. The CDR3 sequence: CASSQGGAGTSYEQYF. DNA for the CDR3: TGCGCCAGCAGCCAAGGGGGAGCCGGGACCTCATACGAGCAGTACTTC.

This clonotype occurred a few times. This chain joins TRBV12-3 or TRBV12-4 and TRBJ2-1; TRBD2 is a possible D gene (6 bases). This CDR3 is built from 14 residues. V lost 3 bases and J 2 bases, leaving 8 bases between the germline ends. The CDR3 loop reads CASSFGLPYNEQFF. The DNA for the CDR3 is TGTGCCAGCAGTTTTGGACTACCCTACAATGAGCAGTTCTTC.

The chain is built from TRBV4-3 and TRBJ2-1; TRBD2 matches 11 bases. V dropped 1 base and J dropped 9; count of bases not matched to a gene: 5. CDR1 LGHNA and CDR2 YSLEER come from the germline V gene. This CDR3 region has 15 residues. CDR3 sequence reads: CASSQGSGRAGEQFF. CDR3 DNA: TGCGCCAGCAGCCAAGGTAGCGGGAGGGCCGGTGAGCAGTTCTTC.

The chain employs TRBV7-9 and TRBJ2-7; TRBD1 or TRBD2 may be the D gene (5 bases each). In germline, CDR1 is SEHNR, CDR2 FQNEAQ (reference sequence). Trimming removed 4 bases from V and 1 base from J, with 14 bases in between. The CDR3 runs to 15 residues. For the CDR3, the DNA is TGTGCCAGCAGCTCGACGGGGCAGCCGTCCTACGAGCAGTACTTC. Amino acids: CASSSTGQPSYEQYF.

V and J are TRBV2 and TRBJ2-3, with TRBD1 as a possible D gene (5 bases). CDR1 is SNHLY, CDR2 FYNNEI, per germline. The V and J ends lost 2 bases and 0 bases respectively, with 15 bases between them. The CDR3 has 17 residues. CDR3: CASSEPAGFFSTDTQYF. DNA for the CDR3: TGTGCCAGCAGTGAACCGGCAGGGTTCTTTAGCACAGATACGCAGTATTTT.

The CDR3 DNA is TGCGCCAGCAGCTCCGGGACAGGGGGATACTATGGCTACACCTTC. It specifies CASSSGTGGYYGYTF. This chain links TRBV5-1 with TRBJ1-2; 11 nucleotides agree with TRBD1. Germline CDR1 SGHRS, CDR2 YFSETQ. The ends lost 3 bases at V and 3 bases at J; junction bases unmatched: 4. CDR3 size: 15 residues.

J is TRBJ2-7 and V is TRBV7-2; 9 nucleotides line up with TRBD2. This CDR3 has 15 amino acids. Per the germline V gene, CDR1 is SGHTA and CDR2 is FQGNSA. The trim removed 5 bases at V and 2 bases at J, leaving 7 bases unmatched. The CDR3 sequence: CASSRNGGRAYEQYF. In nucleotides, the CDR3 is TGTGCCAGCAGCCGGAACGGCGGGAGGGCCTACGAGCAGTACTTC.

This clonotype was detected only a few times. V is TRBV27 and J is TRBJ2-1; 7 positions match TRBD2. Trimming removed 3 bases from V and 11 bases from J; junction bases left unmatched: 10. CDR1 is MNHEY, CDR2 SMNVEV, per germline (reference sequence). The CDR3 covers 14 residues. The CDR3 nucleotides read TGTGCCAGCAGTTTCCTTGCTAGCGGTTCCAAGCAGTTCTTC. This encodes CASSFLASGSKQFF.

The CDR3 coding sequence is TGTGCCAGCAGTCGAGGGGACACACAAGAGACCCAGTACTTC. Encoded protein: CASSRGDTQETQYF. The J gene is TRBJ2-5, the V gene TRBV6-2 or TRBV6-3; D perhaps matches TRBD1 (6 bases). V was shortened by 5 bases and J by 2 bases, with 12 bases between the two germline ends. The germline V gene has CDR1 MNHEY and CDR2 SVGEGT. This CDR3 is 14 amino acids long.

This clonotype has ten or more counts. The V gene is TRBV21-1, the J gene TRBJ2-5; TRBD1, the table's D call, was not compared with the DNA. TRBV21-1 is termed a pseudogene. The CDR3 length is 14 residues. This chain's CDR3 is CASSKPAEGETQYF. CDR3 nucleotide sequence: TGTGCCAGCAGCAAGCCGGCCGAGGGGGAGACCCAGTACTTC.

V usage is TRBV12-3 or TRBV12-4 and J usage is TRBJ2-2; D remains unclear. The ends were cut back, 3 bases at V and 2 bases at J, with 7 bases in the middle. This CDR3 has 14 residues. This CDR3 reads CASSFYSNTGELFF. The CDR3 coding sequence is TGTGCCAGCAGTTTTTATAGCAACACCGGGGAGCTGTTTTTT.

In regard to this clonotype: The conserved phenylalanine or tryptophan normally closing the CDR3 is absent here, so this likely arose from a read error. V gene TRBV20-1 combines with J gene TRBJ2-3; D is unresolved. Germline V gives CDR1 DFQATT, CDR2 SNEGSKA (reference sequence). The V gene lost 4 bases and the J gene lost 2 bases, with 16 bases spanning the gap. The CDR3 runs 15 residues. CDR3 region: CSAMPLDFFTDTQYY. CDR3 DNA sequence: TGCAGTGCTATGCCGCTAGATTTCTTCACAGATACGCAGTATTAT.

The chain couples TRBV3-1 to TRBJ2-7; perhaps TRBD2 as D (6 bases). The CDR3 loop spans 15 amino acids. Trimming removed 2 bases from V and 0 bases from J, with 11 bases in between. Germline V gene data show CDR1 as LGHDT and CDR2 as YNNKEL (reference sequence). This chain's CDR3 is CASSQYEGLSYEQYF. The CDR3 DNA reads as TGTGCCAGCAGCCAATATGAGGGACTCTCCTACGAGCAGTACTTC.

This chain connects TRBV5-5 to TRBJ2-3; possibly TRBD1 for D (5 bases). The CDR3 is made up of 15 amino acids. V was clipped by 1 base and J by 2 bases, with 11 bases between them. The germline CDR1 and CDR2 sequences are SGHKS and YYEKEE (reference sequence). The CDR3 loop is CASSLQGHTTDTQYF. The CDR3 DNA reads TGTGCCAGCAGCTTGCAAGGACACACCACAGATACGCAGTATTTT.

There are many counts of this clonotype. CDR3 region: CSVVGQFRDEQFF. The CDR3 nucleotides read TGCAGCGTTGTTGGGCAGTTTCGGGATGAGCAGTTCTTC. The V call is TRBV29-1, the J call TRBJ2-1; D remains ambiguous. Looked up from germline, CDR1 is SQVTM and CDR2 is ANQGSEA. The ends were cut back, 4 bases at V and 8 bases at J, with 15 bases in the middle. The CDR3 loop spans 13 amino acids.

This chain connects TRBV7-2 to TRBJ2-1, with D tentatively TRBD2 (6 bases). Trimming stripped 6 bases from V and 2 bases from J, with 17 bases between. CDR3 length equals 16 residues. The germline V gene encodes CDR1 SGHTA and CDR2 FQGNSA. The CDR3 DNA reads as TGTGCCAGCAGACCCGCCGCGGGACGGACCTACAATGAGCAGTTCTTC. This gives the protein CASRPAAGRTYNEQFF.

This clonotype was recorded many times. The rearrangement links TRBV29-1 to TRBJ1-2; D is uncertain. Trimming stripped 5 bases from V and 2 bases from J, with 12 bases between. The CDR3 covers 13 residues. Germline loops: CDR1 SQVTM, CDR2 ANQGSEA. The CDR3 reads CSVLGLGNYGYTF. The DNA of the CDR3 is TGCAGCGTTCTTGGACTGGGGAACTATGGCTACACCTTC.

The gene calls are TRBV6-2 or TRBV6-3 and TRBJ2-1; D is unresolved. V was cut by 6 bases and J by 4 bases, with 10 bases left in between. CDR3 length equals 13 residues. Germline CDR1 is MNHEY and CDR2 is SVGEGT. CDR3 sequence: CASRDQSYNEQFF. In nucleotides, the CDR3 is TGTGCCAGCAGAGACCAGAGTTACAATGAGCAGTTCTTC.

This chain uses TRBV27 with TRBJ2-7, with TRBD1 matching 9 bases. CDR1 MNHEY and CDR2 SMNVEV come from the germline V gene (reference sequence). V trimming: 5 bases; J trimming: 2 bases; junction bases outside the gene matches: 13. CDR3 length: 17 residues. CDR3 sequence: CASSLRRTGASPYEQYF. CDR3 sequence (DNA): TGTGCCAGCAGTCTCCGCCGGACAGGGGCATCGCCCTACGAGCAGTACTTC.

The chain employs TRBV28 and TRBJ2-7, with 9 bases identical to TRBD1. Trimming removed 6 bases from V and 0 bases from J; junction bases left unmatched: 9. From germline, CDR1 is MDHEN and CDR2 SYDVKM. This CDR3 has 16 amino acids. CDR3: CASSSVQGASSYEQYF. Written as DNA, the CDR3 is TGTGCCAGCAGCTCTGTACAGGGGGCGTCCTCCTACGAGCAGTACTTC.

The rearrangement links TRBV5-1 to TRBJ2-7; D call uncertain. Germline-derived CDR1 and CDR2 are SGHRS and YFSETQ. The CDR3 length is 14 residues. V was pared by 1 base and J by 4 bases, with 12 bases between. Here the CDR3 DNA reads TGCGCCAGCAGCTTGCGCATCTCCGGATACGAGCAGTACTTC. Translated, it gives CASSLRISGYEQYF. Full variable domain (rest looked up from reference TRBV5-1 and TRBJ2-7): KAGVTQTPRYLIKTRGQQVTLSCSPISGHRSVSWYQQTPGQGLQFLFEYFSETQRNKGNFPGRFSGRQFSNSRSEMNVSTLELGDSALYLCASSLRISGYEQYFGPGTRLTVT.